These 10 T cell receptor beta chains were all obtained from the same sample, sequenced in a study of monozygotic twins with inflammatory bowel disease. Each CDR3 protein gets one entry in TCRdb, which reprocessed the 5' RACE reads and gives no DNA. Its table records some 440,000 distinct CDR3 sequences. Source material: blood. Every receptor here comes from a human donor with ulcerative colitis or Crohn's disease, or a healthy co-twin of an affected twin (not recorded which).

CDR3: CATSDPDRPQETQYF. The V and J genes are TRBV24-1 and TRBJ2-5; TCRdb's D gene call, TRBD1, goes unchecked for lack of DNA. This CDR3 region has 15 residues. Per the germline V gene, CDR1 is KGHDR and CDR2 is SFDVKD.

This chain links TRBV25-1 with TRBJ2-1; TCRdb's D call of TRBD2 is untestable without DNA. Germline CDR1 and CDR2: MGHDK and SYGVNS. The CDR3 spans 16 residues. CDR3: CASSESGSGRGGEQFF. Filled out from reference TRBV25-1 and TRBJ2-1, the complete variable domain reads EADIYQTPRYLVIGTGKKITLECSQTMGHDKMYWYQQDPGMELHLIHYSYGVNSTEKGDLSSESTVSRIRTEHFPLTLESARPSHTSQYLCASSESGSGRGGEQFFGPGTRLTVL.

The V call is TRBV7-2, the J call TRBJ1-5. CDR3 length: 14 amino acids. Germline CDR1 SGHTA, CDR2 FQGNSA. This CDR3 is CASRQGSSNQPQHF.

The chain joins TRBV5-5 to TRBJ2-3; no DNA is available, so the TRBD1 call from TCRdb remains unchecked. CDR3 length equals 17 residues. The germline V gene encodes CDR1 SGHKS and CDR2 YYEKEE (reference sequence). The CDR3 loop is CASSPEGARASTDTQYF.

The J gene is TRBJ2-4, the V gene TRBV2; TCRdb proposes TRBD2, but this gene call is untestable without DNA. The CDR3 spans 14 residues. The V gene's germline CDR1 is SNHLY and CDR2 FYNNEI. CDR3 region: CASGTTLAKNIQYF.

The J gene is TRBJ2-2, the V gene TRBV29-1; with no DNA, the TCRdb D assignment of TRBD1 cannot be verified. Per the germline V gene, CDR1 is SQVTM and CDR2 is ANQGSEA. This CDR3 is 15 amino acids long. CDR3 residues: CSVRGVGSTTGELFF.

This chain connects TRBV20-1 to TRBJ2-1; TCRdb indicates TRBD2, and absent DNA this call remains unverified. Germline V CDR1 and CDR2: DFQATT, SNEGSKA (reference sequence). This CDR3 comprises 14 residues. The CDR3 is CSAARPREDNEQFF.

CDR3 in amino acids: CASTDRGRTDTQYF. V gene TRBV5-1 combines with J gene TRBJ2-3; no DNA is available, so the TRBD1 call from TCRdb remains unchecked. This CDR3 has 14 amino acids. CDR1 SGHRS and CDR2 YFSETQ come from the germline V gene.

CDR3 sequence: CSARPVGQEDPPYGYTF. The chain couples TRBV20-1 to TRBJ1-2; there is no DNA to check the TCRdb D call of TRBD1. This CDR3 is built from 17 residues. Germline-derived CDR1 and CDR2 are DFQATT and SNEGSKA (reference sequence).

The chain is built from TRBV19 and TRBJ2-1; TCRdb returns TRBD1, unconfirmable since there is no DNA. The germline V gene encodes CDR1 LNHDA and CDR2 SQIVND (reference sequence). This CDR3 region has 16 residues. This CDR3 is CASSRPDRGNFNEQFF.